This entry concerns a single T cell receptor (beta chain). The antigen is unknown. Primers: 60 Vbeta forward and 13 Jbeta reverse. Libraries were prepared by immunoSEQ multiplex PCR; TCRdb keeps only in-frame clonotypes and omits some of them. The sample comprises some 78,000 clones, 74% of which are singletons, and 7.5% to 9.5% rests with the top ten. The sample is drawn from a study of cytomegalovirus exposure and HLA in healthy donors. The CDR3 length is 17 residues. CDR1 and CDR2 (germline): SGHAT, FQNNGV. The V gene end was trimmed by 1 base and the J gene end by 1 base; junction bases not matched to a gene: 8. The study, taken as a whole, reports: There were 164 TCR beta chains listed as cytomegalovirus-associated. Later analysis associated a missense DCLRE1C variant with TCR beta V- and J-gene trimming. While the bulk of TCR sequences proved rare, some public TCRs turned up in many donors.

Sequenced input: PBMCs. This chain uses TRBV11-2 with TRBJ2-5, with 8 nucleotides matching TRBD1. The origin of this receptor is a man aged 35 to 55 in good health and CMV-seropositive. This CDR3 reads CASSLGFLQGAQETQYF. Here the CDR3 DNA reads TGTGCCAGCAGCTTAGGGTTTTTGCAGGGGGCCCAAGAGACCCAGTACTTC.